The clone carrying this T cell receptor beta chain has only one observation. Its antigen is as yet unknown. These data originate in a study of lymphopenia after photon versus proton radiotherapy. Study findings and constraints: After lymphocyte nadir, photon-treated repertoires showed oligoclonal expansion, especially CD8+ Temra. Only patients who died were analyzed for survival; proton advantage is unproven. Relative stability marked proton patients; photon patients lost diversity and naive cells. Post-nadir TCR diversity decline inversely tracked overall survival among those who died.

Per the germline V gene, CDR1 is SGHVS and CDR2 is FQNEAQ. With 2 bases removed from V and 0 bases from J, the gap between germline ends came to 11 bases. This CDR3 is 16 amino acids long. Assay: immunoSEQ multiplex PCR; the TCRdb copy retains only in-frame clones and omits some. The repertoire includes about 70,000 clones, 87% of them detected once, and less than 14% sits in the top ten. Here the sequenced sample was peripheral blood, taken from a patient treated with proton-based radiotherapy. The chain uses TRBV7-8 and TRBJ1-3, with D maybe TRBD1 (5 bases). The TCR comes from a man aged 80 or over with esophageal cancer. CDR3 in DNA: TGTGCCAGCAGCTTATCGACAGTAGGCTCTGGAAACACCATATATTTT. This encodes CASSLSTVGSGNTIYF.